The 30 T cell receptor beta chains in this list originate from one sample, sequenced in a study of blood T cell repertoires in COVID-19. Method: immunoSEQ multiplex PCR; TCRdb's copy keeps in-frame clones and lacks some. The sample holds a few hundred thousand clones, 70% to 90% seen once. The specimen was peripheral blood. These receptors were obtained from a human donor in a cohort sampled during active COVID-19.

The chain combines TRBV19 with TRBJ1-2; 7 positions match TRBD1. Germline CDR1 and CDR2: LNHDA and SQIVND (reference sequence). The CDR3 runs to 15 residues. Germline trimming cut 4 bases from V and 4 bases from J; bases unmatched to any gene: 9. CDR3 sequence (DNA): TGTGCCAGTAGTACTCAGACAGGGCAGAGCTATGGCTACACCTTC. Amino acid sequence: CASSTQTGQSYGYTF. The complete variable domain, with remaining parts taken from reference TRBV19 and TRBJ1-2, reads DGGITQSPKYLFRKEGQNVTLSCEQNLNHDAMYWYRQDPGQGLRLIYYSQIVNDFQKGDIAEGYSVSREKKESFPLTVTSAQKNPTAFYLCASSTQTGQSYGYTFGSGTRLTVV.

The chain is built from TRBV19 and TRBJ2-7; 8 nucleotides align to TRBD1. Germline V gene sequence: CDR1 LNHDA, CDR2 SQIVND (reference sequence). CDR3 size: 15 residues. J lost 4 bases, V lost 4 bases, and 9 bases had no gene match. CDR3 residues: CASSTGQGRPYEQYF. The CDR3 bases are TGTGCCAGTAGTACAGGACAGGGACGGCCGTACGAGCAGTACTTC.

This chain joins TRBV5-1 and TRBJ1-2, with D possibly TRBD1 on 6 matching bases. V was cut by 5 bases and J by 3 bases, with 20 bases left in between. The CDR3 extends over 16 amino acids. In germline, CDR1 is SGHRS, CDR2 YFSETQ. The CDR3 sequence: CASSANSGTNYYGYTF. The CDR3 coding sequence is TGCGCCAGCAGTGCTAATTCCGGGACAAACTACTATGGCTACACCTTC.

The chain has TRBV3-1 (or the pseudogene TRBV3-2) and TRBJ1-4, with 8 bases identical to TRBD1. J was trimmed by 5 bases and V by 4 bases; bases with no gene match: 3. This CDR3 comprises 14 residues. The germline V gene encodes CDR1 LGHDT and CDR2 YNNKEL (reference sequence). The CDR3 sequence: CASSLRTGNEKLFF. The DNA of the CDR3 is TGTGCCAGCAGCCTTAGGACAGGGAATGAAAAACTGTTTTTT.

The rearrangement joins TRBV15 to TRBJ1-1, with a weak D call TRBD1 (6 bases). The CDR3 has 15 residues. The V gene lost 5 bases and the J gene lost 4 bases, with 17 bases spanning the gap. The germline CDR1 and CDR2 sequences are LNHNV and YYDKDF (reference sequence). In DNA, the CDR3 is TGTGCCACCAGCGGAACCAGGGGATCCAGCACTGAAGCTTTCTTT. It yields the protein CATSGTRGSSTEAFF.

This clone was detected only once. The chain has TRBV10-1 and TRBJ1-1; D is ambiguous. There are 13 residues in the CDR3. V lost 3 bases and J 7 bases, leaving 12 bases between the germline ends. Germline loops: CDR1 WNHNN, CDR2 SYGVQD (reference sequence). CDR3 in amino acids: CASSEISAGEAFF. In DNA, the CDR3 is TGCGCCAGCAGTGAAATAAGTGCAGGTGAAGCTTTCTTT.

The chain employs TRBV5-1 and TRBJ2-7; TRBD2 agrees at 8 bases. Germline V gene data show CDR1 as SGHRS and CDR2 as YFSETQ. With 3 bases clipped from V and 6 bases from J, the junction kept 8 bases outside the gene matches. The CDR3 is 14 amino acids. CDR3 amino acids: CASSYTGRGAEQYF. The CDR3 DNA sequence: TGCGCCAGCAGCTATACCGGGAGGGGAGCCGAGCAGTACTTC.

The genes are TRBV7-9 and TRBJ2-3, with 8 bases identical to TRBD1. The V gene's germline CDR1 is SEHNR and CDR2 FQNEAQ (reference sequence). V was pared by 5 bases and J by 6 bases, with 10 bases of the junction left unmatched. The CDR3 runs 15 residues. The CDR3 sequence is CASSLGTGHMDTQYF. Written as DNA, the CDR3 is TGTGCCAGCAGCCTAGGGACAGGCCACATGGATACGCAGTATTTT.

This clone was recorded only once. This chain connects TRBV7-2 to TRBJ2-5; TRBD2 matches 13 bases. The CDR3 length is 16 residues. CDR1 is SGHTA, CDR2 FQGNSA, per germline. Trimming at V came to 4 bases and at J to 5 bases, leaving 7 bases not matched to a gene. The CDR3 sequence is CASSSTSGGAGETQYF. The CDR3 DNA reads as TGTGCCAGCAGCTCTACTAGCGGGGGGGCTGGGGAGACCCAGTACTTC.

The genes are TRBV6-4 and TRBJ1-1, with 9 bases lining up with TRBD1. CDR1 and CDR2 from the germline V gene are MRHNA and SNTAGT. V was pared by 8 bases and J by 7 bases, with 8 bases of the junction left unmatched. This CDR3 is built from 13 residues. This chain's CDR3 is CASSFGTGYEAFF. The CDR3 region has the DNA TGTGCCAGCTCCTTTGGGACAGGGTATGAAGCTTTCTTT.

This chain uses TRBV4-3 with TRBJ2-1; TRBD2 is a possible D gene (5 bases). Germline values: CDR1 LGHNA, CDR2 YSLEER. This CDR3 has 15 residues. V lost 4 bases and J 8 bases, leaving 18 bases between the germline ends. The DNA for the CDR3 is TGCGCCAGCAGCCTAATCCAGGACTTTTTCCATGAGCAGTTCTTC. Amino acid sequence: CASSLIQDFFHEQFF.

CDR3 DNA sequence: TGTGCCAGCAGCTCGGACAGGGGGCGTGTGAATGAGCAGTTCTTC. It is translated as CASSSDRGRVNEQFF. The V gene is TRBV5-8, the J gene TRBJ2-1; 11 nucleotides line up with TRBD1. CDR3 size: 15 residues. The J segment lost 7 bases and the V segment lost 3 bases, leaving 6 bases of the junction unmatched. Germline V gene data show CDR1 as SGHTS and CDR2 as YDEGEE. Together with reference TRBV5-8 and TRBJ2-1, the CDR3 gives the full variable domain: EAGVTQSPTHLIKTRGQQATLRCSPISGHTSVYWYQQALGLGLQFLLWYDEGEERNRGNFPPRFSGRQFPNYSSELNVNALELEDSALYLCASSSDRGRVNEQFFGPGTRLTVL.

V is TRBV9 and J is TRBJ1-1; unclear D gene. This CDR3 is 14 amino acids long. CDR1 SGDLS and CDR2 YYNGEE come from the germline V gene. V lost 0 bases to trimming and J lost 0 bases, with 6 bases between them. The CDR3 is CASSVEQVNTEAFF. The CDR3, as DNA: TGTGCCAGCAGCGTAGAGCAAGTGAACACTGAAGCTTTCTTT.

This clone was counted between two and nine times. The genes are TRBV28 and TRBJ2-5, with D hard to call. V was trimmed by 4 bases and J by 4 bases, leaving 13 bases between them. This CDR3 contains 14 residues. Germline V gene sequence: CDR1 MDHEN, CDR2 SYDVKM. CDR3: CASSSYSSPETQYF. The DNA for the CDR3 is TGTGCCAGCAGTTCCTATAGCTCCCCAGAGACCCAGTACTTC. The variable domain in full, with the rest retrieved from reference TRBV28 and TRBJ2-5, is DVKVTQSSRYLVKRTGEKVFLECVQDMDHENMFWYRQDPGLGLRLIYFSYDVKMKEKGDIPEGYSVSREKKERFSLILESASTNQTSMYLCASSSYSSPETQYFGPGTRLLVL.

The CDR3 reads CASSPLAGRRHTQYF. The CDR3, as DNA: TGTGCCAGCAGCCCCTTAGCGGGGCGGCGCCATACGCAGTATTTT. The chain joins TRBV11-2 to TRBJ2-3, with 8 positions matching TRBD2. The germline V gene encodes CDR1 SGHAT and CDR2 FQNNGV. Trimming at V came to 5 bases and at J to 7 bases, leaving 11 bases not matched to a gene. The CDR3 runs to 15 residues.

The J gene is TRBJ1-5, the V gene TRBV19, with D possibly being TRBD1 (6 bases). V shed 7 bases and J shed 2 bases, with 15 bases lying between them. The CDR3 consists of 15 residues. CDR1 and CDR2 (germline): LNHDA, SQIVND (reference sequence). CDR3 DNA sequence: TGTGCCAGTACCGCGGGGGGCGGGGGCAATCAGCCCCAGCATTTT. Protein: CASTAGGGGNQPQHF.

This chain's CDR3 is CSASSSGRAGGEQYF. The CDR3 DNA sequence: TGCAGTGCTAGTTCAAGCGGGAGGGCCGGGGGCGAGCAGTACTTC. The chain links TRBV20-1 to TRBJ2-7; 10 bases fit TRBD2. The ends lost 3 bases at V and 6 bases at J; junction bases unmatched: 11. Germline CDR1 DFQATT, CDR2 SNEGSKA (reference sequence). This CDR3 is built from 15 residues.

The genes are TRBV5-1 and TRBJ2-7; 7 bases map to TRBD1. V trimming: 2 bases; J trimming: 1 base; junction bases outside the gene matches: 12. This CDR3 spans 17 amino acids. Germline V gene lookup returns CDR1 SGHRS and CDR2 YFSETQ. CDR3 region: CASSFSITGTVSYEQYF. In nucleotides, the CDR3 is TGCGCCAGCAGCTTCTCTATAACCGGGACAGTTTCCTACGAGCAGTACTTC.

V gene TRBV28 combines with J gene TRBJ2-7; TRBD2 matches at 14 bases. Germline V gives CDR1 MDHEN, CDR2 SYDVKM. V lost 7 bases to trimming and J lost 4 bases; unmatched junction nucleotides: 9. CDR3 length equals 16 residues. The chain's CDR3 is CASITGTSGRQYEQYF. CDR3 coding DNA: TGTGCCAGCATCACAGGGACTAGCGGGAGACAATACGAGCAGTACTTC.

The chain carries TRBV11-3 and TRBJ2-7; 9 bases are a match to TRBD2. The CDR3 totals 15 residues. V lost 0 bases, J lost 7 bases, and 7 bases stayed unmatched. CDR1 is SGHNT, CDR2 YENEEA, per germline. The CDR3 nucleotides are TGTGCCAGCAGCTTAGATGCGACTAGCGGAAGGGAGCAGTACTTC. Translating it yields CASSLDATSGREQYF.

The rearrangement links TRBV4-3 to TRBJ2-1, with TRBD2 as a possible D gene (6 bases). The germline CDR1 and CDR2 sequences are LGHNA and YSLEER. The CDR3 extends over 18 amino acids. V was shortened by 1 base and J by 8 bases, with 24 bases between the two germline ends. The CDR3 sequence: CASSQGGYAGTGGYEQFF. CDR3 coding DNA: TGCGCCAGCAGCCAAGGGGGATACGCCGGGACTGGCGGTTATGAGCAGTTCTTC.

CDR3 bases: TGTGCAAGTCGCCCCCGGACAGGCTTCTACGAGCAGTACTTC. Its translation: CASRPRTGFYEQYF. The rearrangement uses TRBV12-2 and TRBJ2-7; no DNA check was done on the table's D call, TRBD1. TRBV12-2 is tagged as a pseudogene. The CDR3 is made up of 14 amino acids.

The V gene is TRBV6-2 or TRBV6-3, the J gene TRBJ2-7, with 10 bases aligning to TRBD2. After removal of 2 bases from V and 3 bases from J, the junction contained 7 bases not matched to a gene. This CDR3 contains 16 residues. Germline V gene lookup returns CDR1 MNHEY and CDR2 SVGEGT. CDR3 region: CASSYTIAGGDYEQYF. The CDR3 nucleotides read TGTGCCAGCAGTTACACCATAGCGGGGGGCGACTACGAGCAGTACTTC.

V is TRBV28 and J is TRBJ1-3, with D uncertain. Germline CDR1 reads MDHEN; CDR2 reads SYDVKM. The CDR3 has 15 amino acids. The CDR3 DNA sequence: TGTGCAGCCGGACTCGCTGGGGTGGACGGAAACACCATATATTTT. The encoded protein is CAAGLAGVDGNTIYF.

The chain recombines TRBV6-5 with TRBJ2-7, with 8 positions matching TRBD2. The CDR3 contains 15 residues. CDR1 is MNHEY, CDR2 SVGAGI, per germline. J gave up 2 bases and V 0 bases, and 3 bases lay outside the gene matches. Here the CDR3 DNA reads TGTGCCAGCAGTTACTCGAGCGGGGGACCCTACGAGCAGTACTTC. It is translated as CASSYSSGGPYEQYF.

This chain joins TRBV30 and TRBJ1-2; D unresolved. The germline CDR1 and CDR2 sequences are GTSNPN and SVGIG (reference sequence). The CDR3 covers 12 residues. V lost 5 bases to trimming and J lost 1 base, with 8 bases between them. For the CDR3, the DNA is TGTGCCTGGCAACATGGTAACTATGGCTACACCTTC. This encodes CAWQHGNYGYTF.

The chain carries TRBV5-6 and TRBJ2-4; possibly TRBD2 for D (6 bases). There are 15 residues in the CDR3. Per germline, CDR1 SGHDT and CDR2 YYEEEE. Trimming took 2 bases from V and 0 from J, leaving 9 bases between them. The CDR3 region has the DNA TGTGCCAGCAGCTTTACCGGGGGAGCCAAAAACATTCAGTACTTC. This translates into CASSFTGGAKNIQYF.

Only one count was recorded for this clone. The genes are TRBV24-1 and TRBJ1-1; 8 positions match TRBD1. The CDR3 is made up of 16 amino acids. V shed 4 bases and J 3 bases; nucleotides not matched to a gene: 9. Germline values: CDR1 KGHDR, CDR2 SFDVKD. Here the CDR3 reads CATSDHLGQDDTEAFF. CDR3 DNA: TGTGCCACCAGTGACCACCTGGGACAGGATGACACTGAAGCTTTCTTT.

This clone was observed once. The gene calls are TRBV7-2 and TRBJ2-7, with TRBD2 matching over 13 bases. The V gene end was trimmed by 0 bases and the J gene end by 3 bases; junction bases not matched to a gene: 14. CDR1 and CDR2 (germline): SGHTA, FQGNSA. The CDR3 is 20 residues long. The CDR3 DNA reads TGTGCCAGCAGCTTAGCCCCAACTAGCGGGGGGGGCCCGTTCGACTACGAGCAGTACTTC. Translated, it gives CASSLAPTSGGGPFDYEQYF.

The V and J genes are TRBV19 and TRBJ2-5; D possibly corresponds to TRBD1 (5 bases). The CDR3 covers 11 residues. Germline assignment: CDR1 LNHDA and CDR2 SQIVND (reference sequence). V lost 7 bases and J lost 9, with 12 bases in between. The CDR3 reads CASKAGLAQYF. DNA for the CDR3: TGTGCCAGTAAAGCAGGGTTGGCCCAGTACTTC.